These T cell receptor beta chains were read from a single sample in a study of T cell responses to AZD1222 COVID-19 vaccine. Data came from immunoSEQ multiplex PCR; TCRdb stores just in-frame clones and leaves some out. Among tens of thousands of clones, 85% to 90% were seen once, and the ten largest hold roughly 7.2%. The input for sequencing was peripheral blood, taken 28 days after the second AZD1222 dose. Source of these receptors: an adult who received the AZD1222 COVID-19 vaccine. Each CDR3 is given with its conserved first and last residue. A D gene is named only where the DNA matches it firmly. Some rows mark clone size as missing; the rest say once, few, many or name a class of expanded clone.

clone_size: -; v_call: TRBV10-2; d_call: TRBD1; j_call: TRBJ2-2; cdr3_nt: TGCGCCAGCAGAGGGGGCGCTTACACCGGGGAGCTGTTTTTT; cdr3_aa: CASRGGAYTGELFF
clone_size: -; v_call: TRBV2; d_call: -; j_call: TRBJ1-2; cdr3_nt: TGTGCCAGCACTTACAGGGTGAAGGATGGCTACACCTTC; cdr3_aa: CASTYRVKDGYTF
clone_size: -; v_call: TRBV7-6; d_call: -; j_call: TRBJ2-7; cdr3_nt: TGTGCCAGCAGCCGTACCACAGCATCCTACGAGCAGTACTTC; cdr3_aa: CASSRTTASYEQYF
clone_size: -; v_call: TRBV7-8; d_call: -; j_call: TRBJ2-5; cdr3_nt: TGTGCCAGCAGCTCCGGGGTAGCGAGGGGGATTATACAAGAGACCCAGTACTTC; cdr3_aa: CASSSGVARGIIQETQYF
clone_size: -; v_call: TRBV7-9; d_call: -; j_call: TRBJ2-7; cdr3_nt: TGTGCCAGCAGCTTTGGACTGAACGAGCAGTACTTC; cdr3_aa: CASSFGLNEQYF
clone_size: -; v_call: TRBV9; d_call: -; j_call: TRBJ2-7; cdr3_nt: TGTGCCAGCAGCGCTACGGGGGACGGTTACGAGCAGTACTTC; cdr3_aa: CASSATGDGYEQYF
clone_size: -; v_call: TRBV21-1; d_call: -; j_call: TRBJ2-7; cdr3_nt: TGTGCCAGCAAAACCCGGACAGAGATCCTCGAGCAGTACTTC; cdr3_aa: CASKTRTEILEQYF
clone_size: -; v_call: TRBV14; d_call: -; j_call: TRBJ2-1; cdr3_nt: TGTGCCAGCAGGGGGGACCAGCGGAATGAGCAGTTCTTC; cdr3_aa: CASRGDQRNEQFF
clone_size: -; v_call: TRBV28; d_call: -; j_call: TRBJ1-5; cdr3_nt: TGTGCCAGCACCCCACGTCAGGGCCTTAGCAATCAGCCCCAGCATTTT; cdr3_aa: CASTPRQGLSNQPQHF
clone_size: once; v_call: TRBV28; d_call: -; j_call: TRBJ1-4; cdr3_nt: TGTGCCAGCAGTTACAGGGTGGGTGAAAAACTGTTTTTT; cdr3_aa: CASSYRVGEKLFF
clone_size: -; v_call: TRBV6-2/TRBV6-3; d_call: -; j_call: TRBJ1-2; cdr3_nt: TGTGCCAGCAGTTTCGACCTAGGGTATGGCTACACCTTC; cdr3_aa: CASSFDLGYGYTF
clone_size: once; v_call: TRBV28; d_call: -; j_call: TRBJ1-3; cdr3_nt: TGTGCCAGCAGTTTATGGGAGGGAAACGCTGGAAACACCATATATTTT; cdr3_aa: CASSLWEGNAGNTIYF
clone_size: -; v_call: TRBV28; d_call: TRBD2; j_call: TRBJ2-3; cdr3_nt: TGTGCCAGCAGTCCTGGACTAGCGTACAGCACAGATACGCAGTATTTT; cdr3_aa: CASSPGLAYSTDTQYF
clone_size: few; v_call: TRBV19; d_call: TRBD2; j_call: TRBJ2-1; cdr3_nt: TGTGCCAGTAGTACCCAGCGGGAGGGCTACAATGAGCAGTTCTTC; cdr3_aa: CASSTQREGYNEQFF
clone_size: -; v_call: TRBV28; d_call: -; j_call: TRBJ2-1; cdr3_nt: TGTGCCAGCGCGACAGACTACAATGAGCAGTTCTTC; cdr3_aa: CASATDYNEQFF
clone_size: few; v_call: TRBV12-3/TRBV12-4; d_call: -; j_call: TRBJ2-5; cdr3_nt: TGTGCCAGCAGTTTAAGGCAGTTGAGGACCCAGTACTTC; cdr3_aa: CASSLRQLRTQYF
clone_size: few; v_call: TRBV5-6; d_call: TRBD2; j_call: TRBJ2-7; cdr3_nt: TGTGCCAGCAGCTTAAGCGGGAGTTGGTCCTACGAGCAGTACTTC; cdr3_aa: CASSLSGSWSYEQYF
clone_size: -; v_call: TRBV13; d_call: -; j_call: TRBJ2-2; cdr3_nt: TGTGCCAGCAGCATATACACCGGGGAGCTGTTTTTT; cdr3_aa: CASSIYTGELFF
clone_size: -; v_call: TRBV18; d_call: TRBD2; j_call: TRBJ2-1; cdr3_nt: TGTGCCAGCTCACCACAATCTAGCGGGCCCCCCTACAATGAGCAGTTCTTC; cdr3_aa: CASSPQSSGPPYNEQFF
clone_size: -; v_call: TRBV6-5; d_call: TRBD2; j_call: TRBJ2-1; cdr3_nt: TGTGCCAGCAGTTTTCCGGGACTAGCGGTTAACAATGAGCAGTTCTTC; cdr3_aa: CASSFPGLAVNNEQFF
clone_size: -; v_call: TRBV27; d_call: -; j_call: TRBJ2-7; cdr3_nt: TGTGCCAGCAGTCCGAGATCTGAAAGCTACGAGCAGTACTTC; cdr3_aa: CASSPRSESYEQYF
clone_size: -; v_call: TRBV9; d_call: -; j_call: TRBJ2-1; cdr3_nt: TGTGCCAGCAGCGTAGGTGGGGACTTGCTATACAATGAGCAGTTCTTC; cdr3_aa: CASSVGGDLLYNEQFF
clone_size: -; v_call: TRBV4-1; d_call: -; j_call: TRBJ2-5; cdr3_nt: TGCGCCAGCAGCCAAGTAGGTCAGGGGGAGACCCAGTACTTC; cdr3_aa: CASSQVGQGETQYF
clone_size: -; v_call: TRBV19; d_call: -; j_call: TRBJ1-2; cdr3_nt: TGTGCCAGTAGTATAGGGGACCGGCCTAAAGGCTACACCTTC; cdr3_aa: CASSIGDRPKGYTF
clone_size: -; v_call: TRBV2; d_call: -; j_call: TRBJ1-6; cdr3_nt: TGTGCCAGCACCAGGGTGGTAAATTCACCCCTCCACTTT; cdr3_aa: CASTRVVNSPLHF
clone_size: few; v_call: TRBV6-5; d_call: TRBD2; j_call: TRBJ2-5; cdr3_nt: TGTGCCAGCAGGCCCGGCGGGAGGGTGGGTGAGACCCAGTACTTC; cdr3_aa: CASRPGGRVGETQYF
clone_size: -; v_call: TRBV7-7; d_call: TRBD2; j_call: TRBJ2-1; cdr3_nt: TGTGCCAGCAGCTTCGGGACTAGTGGGGAGCAGTTCTTC; cdr3_aa: CASSFGTSGEQFF
clone_size: -; v_call: TRBV5-4; d_call: -; j_call: TRBJ2-3; cdr3_nt: TGTGCCAGCAGCTTGCCTAGCAGTAGCACAGATACGCAGTATTTT; cdr3_aa: CASSLPSSSTDTQYF
clone_size: few; v_call: TRBV7-2; d_call: TRBD1; j_call: TRBJ1-1; cdr3_nt: TGTGCCAGCAGGAAGAAACAGGGGGCAGGGGCTAACACTGAAGCTTTCTTT; cdr3_aa: CASRKKQGAGANTEAFF
clone_size: -; v_call: TRBV14; d_call: -; j_call: TRBJ1-1; cdr3_nt: TGTGCCAGCAGCCAAAGGCCGGGTGAAGCTTTCTTT; cdr3_aa: CASSQRPGEAFF
clone_size: -; v_call: TRBV3-1/TRBV3-2; d_call: TRBD1; j_call: TRBJ1-1; cdr3_nt: TGTGCCAGCAGCCAGACAGGGAGGTACACTGAAGCTTTCTTT; cdr3_aa: CASSQTGRYTEAFF
clone_size: -; v_call: TRBV7-9; d_call: -; j_call: TRBJ2-2; cdr3_nt: TGTGCCAGCAGCTTAGAGCCAGGTATTGCCGGGGAGCTGTTTTTT; cdr3_aa: CASSLEPGIAGELFF
clone_size: -; v_call: TRBV9; d_call: TRBD1; j_call: TRBJ1-2; cdr3_nt: TGTGCCAGCAGCGTAGAAAGTCGGATGGCGCCAGGGGGGTATGGCTACACCTTC; cdr3_aa: CASSVESRMAPGGYGYTF
clone_size: -; v_call: TRBV4-1; d_call: -; j_call: TRBJ2-1; cdr3_nt: TGCGCCAGCAGCCAAAGGGGGGCTTCCTACAATGAGCAGTTCTTC; cdr3_aa: CASSQRGASYNEQFF
clone_size: -; v_call: TRBV6-2/TRBV6-3; d_call: -; j_call: TRBJ1-2; cdr3_nt: TGTGCCAGCAGTTACTCAGACAGATATGGCTACACCTTC; cdr3_aa: CASSYSDRYGYTF
clone_size: -; v_call: TRBV5-1; d_call: -; j_call: TRBJ1-3; cdr3_nt: TGCGCCAGCAGCTTGGCAGCTACTGGAAACACCATATATTTT; cdr3_aa: CASSLAATGNTIYF
clone_size: -; v_call: TRBV6-2/TRBV6-3; d_call: -; j_call: TRBJ2-3; cdr3_nt: TGTGCCAGCAGTTGGCCGGGAACTGATACGCAGTATTTT; cdr3_aa: CASSWPGTDTQYF
clone_size: -; v_call: TRBV4-2; d_call: TRBD2; j_call: TRBJ2-5; cdr3_nt: TGTGCCAGCAGCCAATTAAATCTAGCGGGAGTGGGGTACCAAGAGACCCAGTACTTC; cdr3_aa: CASSQLNLAGVGYQETQYF
clone_size: -; v_call: TRBV21-1; d_call: -; j_call: TRBJ2-7; cdr3_nt: TGTGCCAGCAGCCCTCGACCCGGGGCCGAGCAGTACTTC; cdr3_aa: CASSPRPGAEQYF
clone_size: -; v_call: TRBV19; d_call: -; j_call: TRBJ1-2; cdr3_nt: TGTGCCAGTAGGGGGAACTATGGCTACACCTTC; cdr3_aa: CASRGNYGYTF
clone_size: -; v_call: TRBV4-1; d_call: -; j_call: TRBJ2-1; cdr3_nt: TGCGCCAGCAGCCAAGATGTCGAGCAGTTCTTC; cdr3_aa: CASSQDVEQFF
clone_size: -; v_call: TRBV4-2; d_call: -; j_call: TRBJ1-2; cdr3_nt: TGTGCCAGCAGCCAAGCACGTACAGATGGCTACACCTTC; cdr3_aa: CASSQARTDGYTF
clone_size: -; v_call: TRBV19; d_call: -; j_call: TRBJ1-1; cdr3_nt: TGTGCCAGTAGTATCCCCCGGGGGGCCCCTGAAGCTTTCTTT; cdr3_aa: CASSIPRGAPEAFF
clone_size: -; v_call: TRBV18; d_call: -; j_call: TRBJ1-3; cdr3_nt: TGTGCCAGCTCACCGATCCAAGGCGGAAACACCATATATTTT; cdr3_aa: CASSPIQGGNTIYF
clone_size: once; v_call: TRBV14; d_call: -; j_call: TRBJ1-1; cdr3_nt: TGTGCCAGCAGCTTGACCCCGGAGACTGAAGCTTTCTTT; cdr3_aa: CASSLTPETEAFF
clone_size: once; v_call: TRBV29-1; d_call: TRBD2; j_call: TRBJ2-1; cdr3_nt: TGCAGCCTACTGCTAGCGGGGTACAATGAGCAGTTCTTC; cdr3_aa: CSLLLAGYNEQFF